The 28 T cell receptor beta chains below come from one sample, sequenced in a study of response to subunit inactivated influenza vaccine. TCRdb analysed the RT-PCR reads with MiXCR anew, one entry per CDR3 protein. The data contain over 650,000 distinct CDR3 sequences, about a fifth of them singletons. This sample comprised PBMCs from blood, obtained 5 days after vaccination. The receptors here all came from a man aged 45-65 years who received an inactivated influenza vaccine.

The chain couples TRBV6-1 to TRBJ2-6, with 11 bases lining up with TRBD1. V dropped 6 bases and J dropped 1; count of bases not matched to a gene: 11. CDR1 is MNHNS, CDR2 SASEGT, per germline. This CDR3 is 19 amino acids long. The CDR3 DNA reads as TGTGCCAGCAGGCCTGCTCGGACAGGGGGCCCTTCTGGGGCCAACGTCCTGACTTTC. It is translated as CASRPARTGGPSGANVLTF.

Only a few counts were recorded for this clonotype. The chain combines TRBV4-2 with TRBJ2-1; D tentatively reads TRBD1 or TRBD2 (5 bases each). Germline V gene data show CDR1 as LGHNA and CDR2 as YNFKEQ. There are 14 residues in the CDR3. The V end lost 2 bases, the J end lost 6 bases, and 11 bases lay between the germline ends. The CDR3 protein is CASSQRGAPNEQFF. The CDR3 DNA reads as TGTGCCAGCAGCCAAAGGGGAGCCCCCAATGAGCAGTTCTTC.

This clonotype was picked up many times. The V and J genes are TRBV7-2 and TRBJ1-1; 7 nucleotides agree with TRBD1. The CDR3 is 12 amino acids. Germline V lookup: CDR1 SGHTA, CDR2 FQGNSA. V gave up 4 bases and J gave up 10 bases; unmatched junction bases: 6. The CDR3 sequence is CASSSDQGGAFF. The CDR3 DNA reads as TGTGCCAGCAGCTCGGACCAGGGGGGAGCTTTCTTT.

CDR3 residues: CSASGRAPRSEQYF. CDR3 nucleotides: TGCAGTGCTAGCGGGAGGGCCCCGCGGTCCGAGCAGTACTTC. The rearrangement uses TRBV20-1 and TRBJ2-7, with 8 bases that match TRBD2. Germline loops: CDR1 DFQATT, CDR2 SNEGSKA (reference sequence). The V segment lost 3 bases and the J segment 6 bases; nucleotides outside the gene matches: 10. The CDR3 contains 14 residues.

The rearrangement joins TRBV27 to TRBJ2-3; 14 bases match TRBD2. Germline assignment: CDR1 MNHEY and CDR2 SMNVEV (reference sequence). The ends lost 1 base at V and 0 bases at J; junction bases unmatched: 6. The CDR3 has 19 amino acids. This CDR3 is CASSLLPGLAGASTDTQYF. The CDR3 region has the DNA TGTGCCAGCAGTTTATTGCCGGGACTAGCGGGGGCTAGCACAGATACGCAGTATTTT.

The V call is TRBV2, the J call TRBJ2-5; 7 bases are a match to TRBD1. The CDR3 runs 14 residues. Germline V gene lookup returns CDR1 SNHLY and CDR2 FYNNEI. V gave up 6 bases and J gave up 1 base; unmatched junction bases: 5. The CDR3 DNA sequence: TGTGCCAGCAGCGAGACAGGGCCCCAAGAGACCCAGTACTTC. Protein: CASSETGPQETQYF.

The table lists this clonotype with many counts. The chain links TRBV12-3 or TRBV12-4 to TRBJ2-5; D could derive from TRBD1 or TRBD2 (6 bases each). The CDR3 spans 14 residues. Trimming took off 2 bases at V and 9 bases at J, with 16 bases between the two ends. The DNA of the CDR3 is TGTGCCAGCAGTTTAAAGGCCCTAGGGGGGCCCCAGTACTTC. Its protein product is CASSLKALGGPQYF.

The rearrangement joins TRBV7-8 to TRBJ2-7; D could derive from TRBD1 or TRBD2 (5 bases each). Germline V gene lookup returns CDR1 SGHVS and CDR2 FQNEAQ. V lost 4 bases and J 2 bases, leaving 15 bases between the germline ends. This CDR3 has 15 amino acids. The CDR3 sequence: CASSSGRTAPYEQYF. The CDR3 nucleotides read TGTGCCAGCAGCTCGGGACGGACGGCCCCCTACGAGCAGTACTTC.

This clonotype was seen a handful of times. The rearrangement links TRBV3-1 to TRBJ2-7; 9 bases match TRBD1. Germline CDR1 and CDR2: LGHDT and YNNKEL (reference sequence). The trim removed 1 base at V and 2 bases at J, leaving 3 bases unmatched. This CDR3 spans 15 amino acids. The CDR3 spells CASSQADRGPYEQYF. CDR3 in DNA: TGTGCCAGCAGCCAAGCGGACAGGGGACCCTACGAGCAGTACTTC.

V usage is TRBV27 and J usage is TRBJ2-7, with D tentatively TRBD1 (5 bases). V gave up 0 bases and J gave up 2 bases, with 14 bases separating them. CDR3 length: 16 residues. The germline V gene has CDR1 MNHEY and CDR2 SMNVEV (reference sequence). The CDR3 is CASSLSAGNEAYEQYF. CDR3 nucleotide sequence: TGTGCCAGCAGTTTATCGGCAGGGAACGAAGCCTACGAGCAGTACTTC.

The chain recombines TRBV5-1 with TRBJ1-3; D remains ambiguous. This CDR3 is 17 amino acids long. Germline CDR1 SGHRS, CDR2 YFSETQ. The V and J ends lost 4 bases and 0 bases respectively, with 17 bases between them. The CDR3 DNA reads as TGCGCCAGCAGCCTGAATCTCGTCCGGAGCTCTGGAAACACCATATATTTT. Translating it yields CASSLNLVRSSGNTIYF. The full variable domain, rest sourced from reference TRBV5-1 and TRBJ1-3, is KAGVTQTPRYLIKTRGQQVTLSCSPISGHRSVSWYQQTPGQGLQFLFEYFSETQRNKGNFPGRFSGRQFSNSRSEMNVSTLELGDSALYLCASSLNLVRSSGNTIYFGEGSWLTVV.

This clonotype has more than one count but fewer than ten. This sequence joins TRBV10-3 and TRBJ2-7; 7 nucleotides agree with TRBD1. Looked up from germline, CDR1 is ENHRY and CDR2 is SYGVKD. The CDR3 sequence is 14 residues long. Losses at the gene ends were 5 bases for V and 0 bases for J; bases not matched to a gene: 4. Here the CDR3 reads CAISRQGVSYEQYF. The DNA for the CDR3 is TGTGCCATCAGTAGACAGGGAGTCTCCTACGAGCAGTACTTC.

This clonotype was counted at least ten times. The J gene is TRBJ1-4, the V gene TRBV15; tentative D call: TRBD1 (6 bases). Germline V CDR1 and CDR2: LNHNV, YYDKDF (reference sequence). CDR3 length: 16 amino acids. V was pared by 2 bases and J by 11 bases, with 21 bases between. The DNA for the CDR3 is TGTGCCACCAGCAGACCCTCGGAGGGGGGTTCGGCGAAACTGTTTTTT. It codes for CATSRPSEGGSAKLFF.

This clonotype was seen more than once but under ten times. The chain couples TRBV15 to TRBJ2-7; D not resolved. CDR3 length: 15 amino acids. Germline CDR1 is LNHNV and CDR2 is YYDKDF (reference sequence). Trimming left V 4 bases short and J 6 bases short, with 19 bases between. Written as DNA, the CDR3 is TGTGCCACCAGCAAAGCTTCCATCTGGGGTGGCGAGCAGTACTTC. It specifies CATSKASIWGGEQYF.

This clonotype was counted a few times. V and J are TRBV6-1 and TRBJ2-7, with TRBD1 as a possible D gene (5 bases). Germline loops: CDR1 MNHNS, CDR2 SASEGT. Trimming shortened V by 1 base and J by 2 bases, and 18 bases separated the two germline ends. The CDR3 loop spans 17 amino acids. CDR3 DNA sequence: TGTGCCAGCAGTGAAGAGACAGCAATCGCCTTTCCCTACGAGCAGTACTTC. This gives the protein CASSEETAIAFPYEQYF.

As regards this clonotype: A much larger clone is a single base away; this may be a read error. CDR3 in amino acids: CSVEAGTNTGELFF. CDR3 nucleotide sequence: TGCAGCGTTGAAGCCGGAACGAACACCGGGGAGCTGTTTTTT. The rearrangement uses TRBV29-1 and TRBJ2-2; D remains ambiguous. CDR3 length equals 14 residues. The V end was cut by 1 base, the J end by 0 bases, with 6 bases between. Germline CDR1 is SQVTM and CDR2 is ANQGSEA.

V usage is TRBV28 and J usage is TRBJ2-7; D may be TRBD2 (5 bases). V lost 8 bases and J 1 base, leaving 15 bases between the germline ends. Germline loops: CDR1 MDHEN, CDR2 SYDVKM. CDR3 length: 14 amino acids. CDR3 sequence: CASRPAGGSYEQYF. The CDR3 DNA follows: TGTGCCAGCCGTCCGGCGGGCGGATCCTACGAGCAGTACTTC.

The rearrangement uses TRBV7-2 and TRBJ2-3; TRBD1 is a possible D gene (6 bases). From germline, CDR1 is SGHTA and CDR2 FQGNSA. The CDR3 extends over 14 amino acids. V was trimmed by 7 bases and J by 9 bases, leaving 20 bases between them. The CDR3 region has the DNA TGTGCCAGCAACCAGCTTAGCGCTGGGGGCACGCAGTATTTT. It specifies CASNQLSAGGTQYF.

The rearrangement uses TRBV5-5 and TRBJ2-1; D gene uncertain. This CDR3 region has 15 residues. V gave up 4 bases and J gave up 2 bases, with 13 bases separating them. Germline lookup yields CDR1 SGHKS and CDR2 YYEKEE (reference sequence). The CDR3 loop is CASSQQQRTYNEQFF. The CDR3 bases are TGTGCCAGCAGCCAACAACAACGAACCTACAATGAGCAGTTCTTC.

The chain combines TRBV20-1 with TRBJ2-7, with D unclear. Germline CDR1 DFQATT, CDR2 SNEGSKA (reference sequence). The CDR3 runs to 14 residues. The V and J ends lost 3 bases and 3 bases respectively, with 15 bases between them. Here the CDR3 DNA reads TGCAGTGCTAGTTCGTCGGCCAAATACTACGAGCAGTACTTC. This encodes CSASSSAKYYEQYF.

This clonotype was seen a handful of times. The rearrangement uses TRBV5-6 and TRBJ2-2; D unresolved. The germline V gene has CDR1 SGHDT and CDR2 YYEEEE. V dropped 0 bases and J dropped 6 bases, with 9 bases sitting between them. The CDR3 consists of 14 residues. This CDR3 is CASSLGGTSGELFF. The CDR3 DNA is TGTGCCAGCAGCTTGGGAGGCACCTCCGGGGAGCTGTTTTTT.

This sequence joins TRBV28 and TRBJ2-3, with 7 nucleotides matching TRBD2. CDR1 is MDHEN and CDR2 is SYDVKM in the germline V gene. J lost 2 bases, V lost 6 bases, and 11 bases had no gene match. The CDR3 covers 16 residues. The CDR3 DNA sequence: TGTGCCAGCAGCCCTCATGAGCGGGGAAACACAGATACGCAGTATTTT. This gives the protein CASSPHERGNTDTQYF.

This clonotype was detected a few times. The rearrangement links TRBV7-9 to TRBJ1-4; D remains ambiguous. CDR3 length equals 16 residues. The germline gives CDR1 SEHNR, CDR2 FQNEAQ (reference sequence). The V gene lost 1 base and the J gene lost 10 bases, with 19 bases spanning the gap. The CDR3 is CASSLGSAGEGVKLFF. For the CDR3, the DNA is TGTGCCAGCAGCTTAGGATCGGCCGGCGAGGGTGTAAAACTGTTTTTT.

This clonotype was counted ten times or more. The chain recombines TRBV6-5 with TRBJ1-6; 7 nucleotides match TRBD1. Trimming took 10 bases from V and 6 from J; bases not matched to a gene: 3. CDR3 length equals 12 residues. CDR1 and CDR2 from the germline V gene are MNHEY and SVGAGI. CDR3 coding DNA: TGTGCCACCTCAGGGGGTAATTCACCCCTCCACTTT. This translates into CATSGGNSPLHF.

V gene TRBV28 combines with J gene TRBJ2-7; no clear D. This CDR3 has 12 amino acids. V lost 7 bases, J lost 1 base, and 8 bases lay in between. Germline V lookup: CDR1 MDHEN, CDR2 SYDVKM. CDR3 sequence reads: CASNTGSYEQYF. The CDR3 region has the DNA TGTGCCAGCAATACCGGGTCCTACGAGCAGTACTTC.

This CDR3 reads CASRQFPTEAFF. The DNA of the CDR3 is TGTGCCAGCAGACAGTTTCCCACTGAAGCTTTCTTT. V is TRBV6-5 and J is TRBJ1-1; D is unclear. Germline CDR1 and CDR2: MNHEY and SVGAGI. With 6 bases removed from V and 4 bases from J, the gap between germline ends came to 9 bases. This CDR3 has 12 amino acids.

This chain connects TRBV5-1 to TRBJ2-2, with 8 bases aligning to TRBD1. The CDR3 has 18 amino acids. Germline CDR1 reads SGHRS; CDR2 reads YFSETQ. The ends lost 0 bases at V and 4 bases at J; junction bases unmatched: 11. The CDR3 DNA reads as TGCGCCAGCAGCTTGGCAAGGGATGGGACAGGACCCACCGGGGAGCTGTTTTTT. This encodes CASSLARDGTGPTGELFF.

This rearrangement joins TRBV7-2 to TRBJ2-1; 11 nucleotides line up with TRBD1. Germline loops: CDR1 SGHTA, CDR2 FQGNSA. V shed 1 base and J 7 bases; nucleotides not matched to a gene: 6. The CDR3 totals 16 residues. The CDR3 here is CASSLVAGQGANEQFF. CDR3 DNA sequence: TGTGCCAGCAGCTTAGTGGCCGGACAGGGGGCGAATGAGCAGTTCTTC.